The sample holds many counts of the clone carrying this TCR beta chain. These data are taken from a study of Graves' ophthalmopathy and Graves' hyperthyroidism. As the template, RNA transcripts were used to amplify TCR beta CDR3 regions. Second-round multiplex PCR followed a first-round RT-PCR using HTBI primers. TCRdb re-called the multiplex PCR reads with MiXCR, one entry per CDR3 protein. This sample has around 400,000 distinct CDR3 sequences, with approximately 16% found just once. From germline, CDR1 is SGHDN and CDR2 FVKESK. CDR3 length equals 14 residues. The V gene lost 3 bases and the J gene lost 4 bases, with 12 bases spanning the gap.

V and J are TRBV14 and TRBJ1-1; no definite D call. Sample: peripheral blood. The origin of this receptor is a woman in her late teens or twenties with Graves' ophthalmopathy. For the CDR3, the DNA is TGTGCCAGCAGCCATAGGATTCACCCCACTGAAGCTTTCTTT. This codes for CASSHRIHPTEAFF.